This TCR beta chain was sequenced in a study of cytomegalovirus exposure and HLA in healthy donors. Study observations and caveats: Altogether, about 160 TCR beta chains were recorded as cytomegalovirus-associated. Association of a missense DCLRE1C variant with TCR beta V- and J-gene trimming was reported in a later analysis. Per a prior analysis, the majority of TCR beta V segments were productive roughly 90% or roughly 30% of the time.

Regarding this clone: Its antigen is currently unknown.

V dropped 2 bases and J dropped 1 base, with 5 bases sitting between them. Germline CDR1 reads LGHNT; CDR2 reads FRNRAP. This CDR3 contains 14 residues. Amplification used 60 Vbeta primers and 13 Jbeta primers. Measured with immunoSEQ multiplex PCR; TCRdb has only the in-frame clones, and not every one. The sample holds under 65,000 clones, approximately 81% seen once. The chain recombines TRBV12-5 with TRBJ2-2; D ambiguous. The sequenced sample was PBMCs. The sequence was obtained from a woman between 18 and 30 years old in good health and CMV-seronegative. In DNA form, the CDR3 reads TGTGCTAGTGGTTTGAGAGGGAACACCGGGGAGCTGTTTTTT. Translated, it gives CASGLRGNTGELFF.